The 7 T cell receptor beta chains below all came from one sample that was sequenced in a study of cytomegalovirus exposure and HLA in healthy donors. PCR used 60 Vbeta primers and 13 Jbeta primers. Only in-frame clones appear in the TCRdb table, and some are missing; sequencing was by immunoSEQ multiplex PCR. The sample carries under 200,000 clones, 68% recorded once. Material: PBMCs. These receptors were collected from a man aged 50 or older in good health and CMV-seronegative.

This clone was counted only a few times. V and J are TRBV5-8 and TRBJ1-4; D is ambiguous. V was trimmed by 10 bases and J by 0 bases, leaving 10 bases between them. The length of the CDR3 is 13 residues. Per the germline V gene, CDR1 is SGHTS and CDR2 is YDEGEE. CDR3 region: CARPGSTNEKLFF. In DNA form, the CDR3 reads TGTGCCCGGCCCGGGTCAACTAATGAAAAACTGTTTTTT.

The chain couples TRBV19 to TRBJ2-7; 12 bases are shared with TRBD2. After removal of 1 base from V and 4 bases from J, the junction contained 8 bases not matched to a gene. CDR3 length: 17 residues. Germline V gene lookup returns CDR1 LNHDA and CDR2 SQIVND (reference sequence). CDR3 bases: TGTGCCAGTAGTATAGGAGGGCTCGGGACTAGCGGGTACGAGCAGTACTTC. Amino acid sequence: CASSIGGLGTSGYEQYF.

The chain carries TRBV10-2 and TRBJ1-1; 7 bases align to TRBD1. CDR1 and CDR2 from the germline V gene are WSHSY and SAAADI. The V and J ends lost 2 bases and 1 base, in that order; junction bases with no gene match: 4. This CDR3 has 15 amino acids. The CDR3 nucleotides are TGCGCCAGCAGTGAGCCGGGACAGACGAACACTGAAGCTTTCTTT. Its protein is CASSEPGQTNTEAFF.

The chain uses TRBV14 and TRBJ2-5; 10 nucleotides match TRBD2. Germline loops: CDR1 SGHDN, CDR2 FVKESK. CDR3 size: 18 residues. Trimming at V came to 1 base and at J to 5 bases, leaving 13 bases not matched to a gene. CDR3 bases: TGTGCCAGCAGCCAAGTGCCACGAGGAGGACTAGCGGCCGAGACCCAGTACTTC. Translated: CASSQVPRGGLAAETQYF.

J is TRBJ2-3 and V is TRBV2; 13 bases map to TRBD2. This CDR3 comprises 18 residues. Unmatched junction bases numbered 8, after V lost 4 bases and J lost 1 base. CDR1 is SNHLY, CDR2 FYNNEI, per germline. The CDR3 loop is CASSVPGTSGAGTDTQYF. CDR3 nucleotide sequence: TGTGCCAGCAGTGTCCCGGGGACTAGCGGGGCGGGCACAGATACGCAGTATTTT. The full variable domain, in which reference TRBV2 and TRBJ2-3 provide the parts outside the CDR3, is EPEVTQTPSHQVTQMGQEVILRCVPISNHLYFYWYRQILGQKVEFLVSFYNNEISEKSEIFDDQFSVERPDGSNFTLKIRSTKLEDSAMYFCASSVPGTSGAGTDTQYFGPGTRLTVL.

This sequence joins TRBV5-6 and TRBJ1-2, with D unclear. The germline gives CDR1 SGHDT, CDR2 YYEEEE. The V end was cut by 0 bases, the J end by 5 bases, with 11 bases between. The length of the CDR3 is 14 residues. This CDR3 is CASSLERGGYGYTF. CDR3 coding DNA: TGTGCCAGCAGCTTGGAACGGGGAGGGTATGGCTACACCTTC.

This sequence joins TRBV5-1 and TRBJ2-2; 8 nucleotides line up with TRBD2. J was trimmed by 4 bases and V by 4 bases; bases with no gene match: 3. CDR3 size: 14 residues. Per the germline V gene, CDR1 is SGHRS and CDR2 is YFSETQ. This CDR3 reads CASSPAGGTGELFF. The CDR3 bases are TGCGCCAGCAGCCCGGCGGGGGGCACCGGGGAGCTGTTTTTT.